Below, 28 T cell receptor beta chains from the same sample are listed, as sequenced in a study of vaccination and CD4 T cells after COVID-19. The treatment here: approximately 11-day PBMC culture with coronavirus spike peptide pools or control peptides (ViraFEST assay). At the Johns Hopkins FTIC core, DNA taken from cultured CD4+ T cells was sequenced by way of the Oncomine TCR Beta short-read assay. TCRdb processed the PCR reads anew with MiXCR; each CDR3 protein has one entry. The sample has 15,000 to 20,000 distinct CDR3 sequences, approximately 52% seen once. No antigen is known for these receptors. The material sequenced was CD4+ T cells from blood, cultured in vitro. The receptors shown here come from a human donor who had recovered from COVID-19.

V is TRBV6-1 and J is TRBJ2-5; tentatively, D is TRBD2 (6 bases). Trimming removed 5 bases at V and 2 bases at J, with 21 bases between. Germline-derived CDR1 and CDR2 are MNHNS and SASEGT. The CDR3 sequence is 17 residues long. The DNA of the CDR3 is TGTGCCAGCAGTCTCTTGAGGCCAGGAGGGGAACAAGAGACCCAGTACTTC. Amino acids: CASSLLRPGGEQETQYF.

This chain joins TRBV6-4 and TRBJ2-2; D is possibly TRBD2 (5 bases). CDR3 length equals 13 residues. Germline values: CDR1 MRHNA, CDR2 SNTAGT. V was trimmed by 4 bases and J by 5 bases, leaving 8 bases between them. The CDR3 nucleotides read TGTGCCAGCAGTGGCGAGGGTACCGGGGAGCTGTTTTTT. This sequence encodes CASSGEGTGELFF.

A few counts support this clonotype. J is TRBJ2-3 and V is TRBV6-1, with TRBD2 as a possible D gene (7 bases). V was pared by 7 bases and J by 4 bases, with 15 bases between. The CDR3 has 14 amino acids. Looked up from germline, CDR1 is MNHNS and CDR2 is SASEGT. The CDR3 sequence: CASIGGGLPDTQYF. In nucleotides, the CDR3 is TGTGCCAGCATTGGGGGGGGGCTACCAGATACGCAGTATTTT.

The chain couples TRBV25-1 to TRBJ1-2; no clear D. The germline CDR1 and CDR2 sequences are MGHDK and SYGVNS. This CDR3 comprises 13 residues. V lost 4 bases and J 8 bases, leaving 14 bases between the germline ends. Here the CDR3 reads CASSGLLQTGYTF. In DNA form, the CDR3 reads TGTGCCAGCAGTGGGCTCCTTCAGACGGGCTACACCTTC.

This clonotype was observed a few times. This chain links TRBV21-1 with TRBJ1-1. TRBV21-1 is a known pseudogene. There are 15 residues in the CDR3. CDR3 nucleotides: TGTGCCAGCAGCATCCACAGAGTCCCGAACACTGAAGCTTTCTTT. Protein product: CASSIHRVPNTEAFF.

The table lists this clonotype with a few counts. This chain links TRBV28 with TRBJ2-7; D not resolved. This CDR3 has 11 residues. The germline gives CDR1 MDHEN, CDR2 SYDVKM. V shed 7 bases and J shed 3 bases, with 7 bases lying between them. The CDR3 DNA sequence: TGTGCCAGCACTCTGGACTACGAGCAGTACTTC. Its protein is CASTLDYEQYF.

This clonotype showed up just a few times. J is TRBJ1-1 and V is TRBV27; tentative D call: TRBD1 (5 bases). Trimming took 5 bases from V and 4 from J, leaving 20 bases between them. CDR3 length equals 16 residues. Germline V CDR1 and CDR2: MNHEY, SMNVEV (reference sequence). The CDR3 sequence is CASSLPPMGGVTEAFF. In DNA, the CDR3 is TGTGCCAGCAGTCTCCCTCCAATGGGGGGAGTCACTGAAGCTTTCTTT.

The rearrangement uses TRBV18 and TRBJ2-5; 8 positions agree with TRBD1. Per the germline V gene, CDR1 is KGHSH and CDR2 is LQKENI. CDR3 length: 14 amino acids. The ends lost 3 bases at V and 0 bases at J; junction bases unmatched: 0. The CDR3: CASSPTGDQETQYF. CDR3 nucleotide sequence: TGTGCCAGCTCACCGACAGGGGACCAAGAGACCCAGTACTTC.

This chain joins TRBV19 and TRBJ2-1; 12 positions agree with TRBD2. V lost 3 bases and J lost 7; bases outside the gene matches: 7. CDR1 and CDR2 from the germline V gene are LNHDA and SQIVND (reference sequence). The CDR3 extends over 16 amino acids. The CDR3 nucleotides are TGTGCCAGTAGTATTCTAGCGGGGGGGCCCGGTAATGAGCAGTTCTTC. It translates to CASSILAGGPGNEQFF.

The chain combines TRBV10-3 with TRBJ1-1, with TRBD1 matching over 8 bases. V trimming: 10 bases; J trimming: 3 bases; junction bases outside the gene matches: 10. The germline gives CDR1 ENHRY, CDR2 SYGVKD. CDR3 length: 14 amino acids. The CDR3 sequence: CASRQGRLDTEAFF. In DNA form, the CDR3 reads TGTGCCAGCCGACAGGGGAGATTGGACACTGAAGCTTTCTTT.

The CDR3, as DNA: TGTGCCAGCATCTTCCTAACAGGGAGCCCAATAGTCTATGGCTACACCTTC. Translated, it gives CASIFLTGSPIVYGYTF. The chain uses TRBV11-3 and TRBJ1-2; the D gene is possibly TRBD1 (6 bases). Germline V gene data show CDR1 as SGHNT and CDR2 as YENEEA. V gave up 7 bases and J gave up 4 bases, with 25 bases separating them. CDR3 length equals 17 residues.

V is TRBV7-2 and J is TRBJ1-3, with TRBD1 identical over 9 bases. Germline CDR1 reads SGHTA; CDR2 reads FQGNSA. This CDR3 contains 16 residues. V was pared by 6 bases and J by 8 bases, with 14 bases of the junction left unmatched. CDR3: CASRTYRQGVGDTIYF. Written as DNA, the CDR3 is TGTGCCAGCAGGACTTATAGACAGGGGGTTGGCGACACCATATATTTT.

This clonotype was detected a few times. The chain links TRBV24-1 to TRBJ1-2, with D possibly being TRBD1 (5 bases). Trimming took 6 bases from V and 6 from J, leaving 13 bases between them. The germline V gene has CDR1 KGHDR and CDR2 SFDVKD. This CDR3 has 13 residues. The DNA for the CDR3 is TGTGCCACCAGTAAGGGCCCCAGGGATGGCTACACCTTC. Protein product: CATSKGPRDGYTF.

The rearrangement links TRBV11-3 to TRBJ2-5; no reliable D call. The germline V gene has CDR1 SGHNT and CDR2 YENEEA. V lost 1 base and J lost 3, with 12 bases in between. The CDR3 runs to 15 residues. CDR3 nucleotides: TGTGCCAGCAGCTTAGTGTACCCCCGAGAAGAGACCCAGTACTTC. This encodes CASSLVYPREETQYF. The entire variable domain, with the rest obtained from reference TRBV11-3 and TRBJ2-5, is as follows: EAGVVQSPRYKIIEKKQPVAFWCNPISGHNTLYWYLQNLGQGPELLIRYENEEAVDDSQLPKDRFSAERLKGVDSTLKIQPAELGDSAVYLCASSLVYPREETQYFGPGTRLLVL.

The chain combines TRBV7-9 with TRBJ2-7; D gene uncertain. CDR1 SEHNR and CDR2 FQNEAQ come from the germline V gene (reference sequence). This CDR3 has 13 amino acids. Deletions cut 5 bases from V and 2 bases from J, with 10 bases between. The CDR3 region has the DNA TGTGCCAGCAGCCTTCTCGGGCCCTACGAGCAGTACTTC. It encodes CASSLLGPYEQYF.

The V and J genes are TRBV27 and TRBJ2-7; 12 bases agree with TRBD1. The germline V gene has CDR1 MNHEY and CDR2 SMNVEV (reference sequence). The CDR3 spans 19 residues. V gave up 0 bases and J gave up 2 bases; unmatched junction bases: 11. The CDR3 loop is CASSLSGTGGSGYTYEQYF. In nucleotides, the CDR3 is TGTGCCAGCAGTTTATCCGGGACAGGGGGCTCAGGATATACCTACGAGCAGTACTTC.

The J gene is TRBJ2-3, the V gene TRBV20-1; D is perhaps TRBD2 (5 bases). Trimming shortened V by 0 bases and J by 2 bases, and 15 bases separated the two germline ends. Germline V gives CDR1 DFQATT, CDR2 SNEGSKA (reference sequence). The CDR3 totals 16 residues. CDR3 bases: TGCAGTGCTAGAGATACCCGCGGGCTAATCACAGATACGCAGTATTTT. Translated: CSARDTRGLITDTQYF.

CDR3: CASSRTGTGGNEQYF. DNA for the CDR3: TGCGCCAGCAGCCGAACCGGGACAGGGGGGAACGAGCAGTACTTC. The gene calls are TRBV4-1 and TRBJ2-7; 11 bases line up with TRBD1. The V segment lost 4 bases and the J segment 5 bases; nucleotides outside the gene matches: 7. The CDR3 contains 15 residues. Germline values: CDR1 MGHRA, CDR2 YSYEKL.

The chain employs TRBV28 and TRBJ1-1; possible D gene TRBD1, 6 bases. CDR1 and CDR2 (germline): MDHEN, SYDVKM. Trimming left V 2 bases short and J 5 bases short, with 12 bases between. The CDR3 is made up of 14 amino acids. CDR3 DNA sequence: TGTGCCAGCAGTTTACCAGAGGGGGGGACTGAAGCTTTCTTT. Its protein product is CASSLPEGGTEAFF. The whole variable domain, filled in from reference TRBV28 and TRBJ1-1, reads DVKVTQSSRYLVKRTGEKVFLECVQDMDHENMFWYRQDPGLGLRLIYFSYDVKMKEKGDIPEGYSVSREKKERFSLILESASTNQTSMYLCASSLPEGGTEAFFGQGTRLTVV.

The CDR3 region has the DNA TGCAGTGCTAGAGATCTCACAGGCTATGGCTACACCTTC. As protein: CSARDLTGYGYTF. V and J are TRBV20-1 and TRBJ1-2, with a weak D call TRBD1 (5 bases). The V gene lost 0 bases and the J gene lost 4 bases, with 9 bases spanning the gap. The germline V gene encodes CDR1 DFQATT and CDR2 SNEGSKA (reference sequence). This CDR3 region has 13 residues.

This chain joins TRBV20-1 and TRBJ1-1; D might be TRBD1 (6 bases). With 6 bases removed from V and 3 bases from J, the gap between germline ends came to 20 bases. Per germline, CDR1 DFQATT and CDR2 SNEGSKA (reference sequence). This CDR3 is 15 amino acids long. The CDR3 loop reads CSAYNGQLRDTEAFF. The CDR3 DNA reads TGCAGTGCGTATAATGGACAGCTGAGAGACACTGAAGCTTTCTTT.

The DNA for the CDR3 is TGTGCCAGCAGCTCCCAGGGTCTTGCGAACACCGGGGAGCTGTTTTTT. This encodes CASSSQGLANTGELFF. V usage is TRBV7-9 and J usage is TRBJ2-2; tentatively, D is TRBD1 (5 bases). CDR1 SEHNR and CDR2 FQNEAQ come from the germline V gene (reference sequence). V gave up 4 bases and J gave up 0 bases, with 12 bases separating them. The CDR3 sequence is 16 residues long.

The rearrangement joins TRBV4-3 to TRBJ2-5; the match to TRBD2 covers 12 bases. J lost 2 bases, V lost 3 bases, and 4 bases had no gene match. Germline assignment: CDR1 LGHNA and CDR2 YSLEER. The CDR3 is 16 residues long. The CDR3 bases are TGCGCCAGCAGCCACAACCTAGCGGGGGGGCAAGAGACCCAGTACTTC. Residues: CASSHNLAGGQETQYF.

This clonotype was found a few times. V and J are TRBV15 and TRBJ2-7, with 7 bases identical to TRBD1. Germline V gives CDR1 LNHNV, CDR2 YYDKDF (reference sequence). J lost 0 bases, V lost 4 bases, and 6 bases had no gene match. The CDR3 loop spans 15 amino acids. This CDR3 reads CATSTRQGISYEQYF. The DNA of the CDR3 is TGTGCCACCAGCACCCGACAGGGAATCTCCTACGAGCAGTACTTC.

The chain joins TRBV7-2 to TRBJ2-2, with D perhaps matching TRBD2 (7 bases). This CDR3 is 15 amino acids long. Trimming shortened V by 1 base and J by 5 bases, and 11 bases separated the two germline ends. Germline CDR1 reads SGHTA; CDR2 reads FQGNSA. CDR3 coding DNA: TGTGCCAGCAGCTTAGTGGCGGGGGCGACCGGGGAGCTGTTTTTT. Protein: CASSLVAGATGELFF.

CDR3 residues: CASSPGNSPLHF. The CDR3 DNA sequence: TGTGCCAGTAGTCCGGGTAATTCACCCCTCCACTTT. V and J are TRBV19 and TRBJ1-6, with D uncertain. V was pared by 5 bases and J by 6 bases, with 5 bases between. The length of the CDR3 is 12 residues. Looked up from germline, CDR1 is LNHDA and CDR2 is SQIVND (reference sequence).

J is TRBJ2-3 and V is TRBV19; 8 bases agree with TRBD2. There are 15 residues in the CDR3. V shed 6 bases, J shed 7 bases, and the junction held 12 bases outside the gene matches. CDR1 and CDR2 (germline): LNHDA, SQIVND (reference sequence). This chain's CDR3 is CASSTPTSGINTQYF. The CDR3 coding sequence is TGTGCCAGTAGCACACCAACTAGCGGAATTAATACGCAGTATTTT.

The V and J genes are TRBV11-3 and TRBJ2-7; D perhaps matches TRBD2 (6 bases). V lost 1 base, J lost 6 bases, and 13 bases lay in between. The CDR3 covers 14 residues. Germline V lookup: CDR1 SGHNT, CDR2 YENEEA. Written as DNA, the CDR3 is TGTGCCAGCAGCTTAGTACGGGGGACGGGCGAGCAGTACTTC. Translating it yields CASSLVRGTGEQYF. The full variable domain, in which reference TRBV11-3 and TRBJ2-7 provide the parts outside the CDR3, is EAGVVQSPRYKIIEKKQPVAFWCNPISGHNTLYWYLQNLGQGPELLIRYENEEAVDDSQLPKDRFSAERLKGVDSTLKIQPAELGDSAVYLCASSLVRGTGEQYFGPGTRLTVT.